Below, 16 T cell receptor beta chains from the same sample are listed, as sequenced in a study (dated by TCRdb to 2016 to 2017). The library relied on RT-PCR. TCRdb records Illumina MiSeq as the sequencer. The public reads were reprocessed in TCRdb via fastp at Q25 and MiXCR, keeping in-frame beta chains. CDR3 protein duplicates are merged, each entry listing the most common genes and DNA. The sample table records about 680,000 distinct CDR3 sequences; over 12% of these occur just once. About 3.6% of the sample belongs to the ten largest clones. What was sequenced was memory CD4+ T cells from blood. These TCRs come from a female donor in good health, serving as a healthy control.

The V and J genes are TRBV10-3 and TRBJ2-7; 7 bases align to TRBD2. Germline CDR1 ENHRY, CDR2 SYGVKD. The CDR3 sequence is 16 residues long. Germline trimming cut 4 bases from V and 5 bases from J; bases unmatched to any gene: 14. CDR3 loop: CAISGTSSKDYNEQYF. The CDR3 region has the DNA TGTGCCATCAGTGGGACTAGTTCGAAAGATTACAACGAGCAGTACTTC.

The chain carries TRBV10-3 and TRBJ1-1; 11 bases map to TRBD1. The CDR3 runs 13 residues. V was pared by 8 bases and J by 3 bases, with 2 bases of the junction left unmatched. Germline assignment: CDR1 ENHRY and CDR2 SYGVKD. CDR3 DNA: TGTGCCATCCAGGGACAGGGGGACACTGAAGCTTTCTTT. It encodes CAIQGQGDTEAFF.

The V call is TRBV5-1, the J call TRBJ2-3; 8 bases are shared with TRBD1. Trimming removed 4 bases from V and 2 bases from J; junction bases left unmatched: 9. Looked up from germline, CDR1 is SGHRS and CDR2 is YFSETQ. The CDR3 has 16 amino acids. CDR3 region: CASSEDRGPPTDTQYF. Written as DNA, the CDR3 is TGCGCCAGCAGCGAAGACAGGGGCCCACCCACAGATACGCAGTATTTT.

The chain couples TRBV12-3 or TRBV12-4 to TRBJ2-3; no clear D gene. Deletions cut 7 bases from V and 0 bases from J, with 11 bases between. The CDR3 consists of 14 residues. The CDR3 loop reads CASIQGVSTDTQYF. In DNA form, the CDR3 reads TGTGCCAGCATCCAAGGAGTTAGCACAGATACGCAGTATTTT.

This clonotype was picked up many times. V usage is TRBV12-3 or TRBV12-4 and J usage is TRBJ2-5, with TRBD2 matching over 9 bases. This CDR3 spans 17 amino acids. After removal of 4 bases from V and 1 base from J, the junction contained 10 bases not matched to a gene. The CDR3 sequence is CASSSRLAGRTQETQYF. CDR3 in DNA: TGTGCCAGCAGTTCCCGGCTAGCGGGGCGAACCCAAGAGACCCAGTACTTC.

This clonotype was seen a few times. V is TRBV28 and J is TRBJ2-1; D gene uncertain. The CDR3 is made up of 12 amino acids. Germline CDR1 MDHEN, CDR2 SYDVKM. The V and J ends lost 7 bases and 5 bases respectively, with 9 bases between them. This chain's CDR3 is CASTPQDNEQFF. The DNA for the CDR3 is TGTGCCAGCACCCCCCAAGACAATGAGCAGTTCTTC.

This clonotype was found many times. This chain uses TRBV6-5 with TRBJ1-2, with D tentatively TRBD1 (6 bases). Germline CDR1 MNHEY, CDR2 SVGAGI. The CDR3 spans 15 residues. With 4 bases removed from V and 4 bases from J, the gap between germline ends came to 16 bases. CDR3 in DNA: TGTGCCAGCAGTTCAAAAACAGGGTTTCGCTATGGCTACACCTTC. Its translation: CASSSKTGFRYGYTF.

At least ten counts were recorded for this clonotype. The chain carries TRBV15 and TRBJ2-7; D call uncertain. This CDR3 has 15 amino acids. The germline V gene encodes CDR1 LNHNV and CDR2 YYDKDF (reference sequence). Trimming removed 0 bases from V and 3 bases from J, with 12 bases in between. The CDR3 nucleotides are TGTGCCACCAGCAGAGATAAGGGCGCATTCTACGAGCAGTACTTC. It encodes CATSRDKGAFYEQYF.

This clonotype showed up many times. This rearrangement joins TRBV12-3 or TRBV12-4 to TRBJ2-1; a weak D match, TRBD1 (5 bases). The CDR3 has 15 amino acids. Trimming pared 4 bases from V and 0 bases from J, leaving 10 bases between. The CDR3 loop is CASSYLGPSYNEQFF. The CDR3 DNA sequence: TGTGCCAGCAGTTACTTGGGGCCCTCCTACAATGAGCAGTTCTTC.

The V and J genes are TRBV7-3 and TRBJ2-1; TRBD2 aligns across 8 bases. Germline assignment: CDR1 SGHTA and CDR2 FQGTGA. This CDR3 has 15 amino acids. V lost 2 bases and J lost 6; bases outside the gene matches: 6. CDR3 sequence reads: CASSLGTTSANEQFF. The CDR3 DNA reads TGTGCCAGCAGCTTAGGGACGACTAGCGCCAATGAGCAGTTCTTC.

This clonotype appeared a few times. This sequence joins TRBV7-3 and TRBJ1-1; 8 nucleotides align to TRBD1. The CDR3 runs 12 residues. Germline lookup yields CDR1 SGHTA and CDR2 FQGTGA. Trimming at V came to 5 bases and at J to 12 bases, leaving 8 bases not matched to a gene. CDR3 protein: CASSTGQGGTFF. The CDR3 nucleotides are TGTGCCAGCAGCACTGGACAGGGAGGGACTTTCTTT.

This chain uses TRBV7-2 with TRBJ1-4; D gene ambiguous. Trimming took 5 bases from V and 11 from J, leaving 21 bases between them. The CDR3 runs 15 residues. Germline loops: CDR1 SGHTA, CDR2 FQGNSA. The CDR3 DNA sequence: TGTGCCAGCAGCGCCACCCTGAGCGGTATGGGGAAACTGTTTTTT. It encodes CASSATLSGMGKLFF.

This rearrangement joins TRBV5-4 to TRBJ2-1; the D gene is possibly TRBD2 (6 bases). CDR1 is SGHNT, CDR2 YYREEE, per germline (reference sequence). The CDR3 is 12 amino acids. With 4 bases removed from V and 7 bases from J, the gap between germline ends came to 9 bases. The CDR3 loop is CASSIAGNEQFF. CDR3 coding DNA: TGTGCCAGCAGCATTGCGGGGAATGAGCAGTTCTTC. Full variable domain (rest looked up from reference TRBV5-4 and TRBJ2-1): ETGVTQSPTHLIKTRGQQVTLRCSSQSGHNTVSWYQQALGQGPQFIFQYYREEENGRGNFPPRFSGLQFPNYSSELNVNALELDDSALYLCASSIAGNEQFFGPGTRLTVL.

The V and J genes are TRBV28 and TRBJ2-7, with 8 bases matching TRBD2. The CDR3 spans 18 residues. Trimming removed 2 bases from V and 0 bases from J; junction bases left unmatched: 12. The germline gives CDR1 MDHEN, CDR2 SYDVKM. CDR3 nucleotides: TGTGCCAGCAGTTTAATTCCGAGCGGGAGCCACATCTCCTACGAGCAGTACTTC. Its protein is CASSLIPSGSHISYEQYF.

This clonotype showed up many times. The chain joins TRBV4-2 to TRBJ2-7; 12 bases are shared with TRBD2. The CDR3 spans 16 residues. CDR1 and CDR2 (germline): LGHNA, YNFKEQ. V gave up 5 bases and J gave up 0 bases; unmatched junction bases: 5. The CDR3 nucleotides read TGTGCCAGCAGCGTCGGGACTAGCGGGTCCTCCTACGAGCAGTACTTC. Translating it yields CASSVGTSGSSYEQYF.

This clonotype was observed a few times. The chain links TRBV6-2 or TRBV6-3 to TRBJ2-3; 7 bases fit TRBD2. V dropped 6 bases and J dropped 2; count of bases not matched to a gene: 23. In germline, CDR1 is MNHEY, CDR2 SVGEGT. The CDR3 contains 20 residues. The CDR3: CASSFTNRPRGGRVTDTQYF. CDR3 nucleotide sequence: TGTGCCAGCAGCTTCACTAACCGCCCGCGGGGCGGGAGAGTCACAGATACGCAGTATTTT.